This paragraph covers one T cell receptor (beta chain) sequence. Its antigen is still unknown. The data originate from a study of PD-1 blockade in classical Hodgkin lymphoma. Study context: The study gave patients nivolumab 3 mg/kg intravenously every 2 weeks.

Repertoires were generated with immunoSEQ multiplex PCR, while TCRdb's copy carries only in-frame clones and drops some. The table shows about 94,000 clones, with approximately 89% occurring only once. Trimming left V 6 bases short and J 8 bases short, with 4 bases between. Looked up from germline, CDR1 is SNHLY and CDR2 is FYNNEI. The length of the CDR3 is 9 residues. Every patient was affected by relapse after autologous stem cell transplantation, while exposure to brentuximab vedotin was not uniform. Study-wide results and limits: Newly diagnosed patients and complete responders had comparable diversity at baseline.

This TCR was recovered from a human donor with classical Hodgkin lymphoma. Sequencing used peripheral blood mononuclear cells (PBMCs), obtained before the second cycle of nivolumab. The chain recombines TRBV2 with TRBJ1-1; no definite D call. The CDR3: CASRSEAFF. Written as DNA, the CDR3 is TGTGCCAGCAGATCAGAAGCTTTCTTT.